These 12 T cell receptor beta chains were sequenced from one sample in a study of blood T cell repertoires in COVID-19. Clones were sequenced by immunoSEQ multiplex PCR, and TCRdb holds only the in-frame ones, with some missing. The sample lists 87,000 or so clones, around 91% occurring once. The sequenced sample was peripheral blood. These TCRs come from a man younger than 35 with COVID-19, enrolled during active disease.

The chain is built from TRBV6-1 and TRBJ2-7, with D possibly being TRBD1 (5 bases). CDR1 MNHNS and CDR2 SASEGT come from the germline V gene. The CDR3 runs to 15 residues. V dropped 3 bases and J dropped 0 bases, with 12 bases sitting between them. The CDR3 protein is CASSETVQSSYEQYF. The CDR3 bases are TGTGCCAGCAGTGAGACAGTCCAAAGCTCCTACGAGCAGTACTTC.

The rearrangement joins TRBV19 to TRBJ2-7; D is unresolved. V was shortened by 5 bases and J by 2 bases, with 13 bases between the two germline ends. Germline V gene data show CDR1 as LNHDA and CDR2 as SQIVND (reference sequence). The CDR3 contains 14 residues. In DNA form, the CDR3 reads TGTGCCAGTAGTCCCGGCAGTCAGGCCTACGAGCAGTACTTC. Translated, it gives CASSPGSQAYEQYF.

A few counts support this clone. The rearrangement uses TRBV6-5 and TRBJ2-7; 8 bases align to TRBD2. V lost 7 bases and J lost 5; bases outside the gene matches: 10. Germline V gene lookup returns CDR1 MNHEY and CDR2 SVGAGI. The CDR3 contains 14 residues. The CDR3 region has the DNA TGTGCCAGCACTATCCGGGAGGGCCTAAACGAGCAGTACTTC. This encodes CASTIREGLNEQYF.

J is TRBJ2-1 and V is TRBV7-9; 12 nucleotides align to TRBD2. The CDR3 has 14 amino acids. Germline V gene lookup returns CDR1 SEHNR and CDR2 FQNEAQ (reference sequence). Trimming cost V 6 bases and J 7 bases; bases outside gene matches: 4. CDR3 bases: TGTGCCAGCAGGGCTAGCGGGAGGGTGAATGAGCAGTTCTTC. Translated: CASRASGRVNEQFF.

This clone was observed a few times. The chain links TRBV6-5 to TRBJ2-7, with D perhaps matching TRBD2 (5 bases). The CDR3 runs 14 residues. Per the germline V gene, CDR1 is MNHEY and CDR2 is SVGAGI. Trimming took 7 bases from V and 6 from J, leaving 19 bases between them. The CDR3 DNA reads as TGTGCCAGCACCCCCTTGATATCGGGGAGCGAGCAGTACTTC. It codes for CASTPLISGSEQYF.

The chain recombines TRBV25-1 with TRBJ2-1, with 8 bases identical to TRBD2. Germline CDR1 is MGHDK and CDR2 is SYGVNS. V dropped 5 bases and J dropped 7; count of bases not matched to a gene: 7. This CDR3 has 14 amino acids. DNA for the CDR3: TGTGCCAGCAGTCGTACTAGCGGAGTTAATGAGCAGTTCTTC. This sequence encodes CASSRTSGVNEQFF.

The rearrangement joins TRBV5-4 to TRBJ2-3, with 9 positions matching TRBD1. Germline values: CDR1 SGHNT, CDR2 YYREEE (reference sequence). The CDR3 has 17 residues. With 0 bases clipped from V and 1 base from J, the junction kept 6 bases outside the gene matches. Written as DNA, the CDR3 is TGTGCCAGCAGCTTGGTGGGACAGGGAGGAGGCACAGATACGCAGTATTTT. It is translated as CASSLVGQGGGTDTQYF.

J is TRBJ2-7 and V is TRBV14, with TRBD1 as a possible D gene (5 bases). V was pared by 4 bases and J by 0 bases, with 19 bases between. This CDR3 spans 17 amino acids. Germline V gene lookup returns CDR1 SGHDN and CDR2 FVKESK. CDR3 residues: CASSPPRVGPSSYEQYF. CDR3 nucleotides: TGTGCCAGCAGCCCTCCGAGAGTGGGGCCGAGCTCCTACGAGCAGTACTTC.

The rearrangement links TRBV11-2 to TRBJ2-1; D remains unclear. Germline CDR1 SGHAT, CDR2 FQNNGV. The CDR3 length is 13 residues. V dropped 5 bases and J dropped 7 bases, with 12 bases sitting between them. The CDR3 DNA reads TGTGCCAGCAGCGAGAGGTGGAGTAATGAGCAGTTCTTC. It is translated as CASSERWSNEQFF.

This chain uses TRBV19 with TRBJ2-1; TRBD2 agrees at 7 bases. The germline CDR1 and CDR2 sequences are LNHDA and SQIVND (reference sequence). The CDR3 has 15 residues. V shed 5 bases, J shed 6 bases, and the junction held 10 bases outside the gene matches. CDR3 coding DNA: TGTGCCAGTAGTCTAAAGCGGGATTTTTTCAATGAGCAGTTCTTC. This sequence encodes CASSLKRDFFNEQFF.

This rearrangement joins TRBV4-1 to TRBJ1-5; TRBD1 aligns across 10 bases. The CDR3 has 15 amino acids. The V and J ends lost 4 bases and 3 bases, in that order; junction bases with no gene match: 3. CDR1 and CDR2 from the germline V gene are MGHRA and YSYEKL. The CDR3 DNA sequence: TGCGCCAGCAGCCGGGGACAGGGGACCAATCAGCCCCAGCATTTT. It translates to CASSRGQGTNQPQHF.

The chain couples TRBV6-5 to TRBJ2-5, with a weak D call TRBD2 (6 bases). From germline, CDR1 is MNHEY and CDR2 SVGAGI. V gave up 0 bases and J gave up 2 bases, with 7 bases separating them. The CDR3 contains 14 residues. In DNA form, the CDR3 reads TGTGCCAGCAGTTACTCGACTAGACAAGAGACCCAGTACTTC. Translated, it gives CASSYSTRQETQYF.